This entry lists 11 T cell receptor beta chains sequenced from one sample in a study of blood T cell repertoires in COVID-19. Sequencing was performed with immunoSEQ multiplex PCR; in TCRdb, only in-frame clones are kept and a portion is missing. The data show some 300,000 clones, around 90% seen once. The sequenced sample consisted of PBMCs or T cells enriched from blood (not recorded which). The receptor source for this set is a woman in her 30s who had recovered from COVID-19.

The rearrangement joins TRBV11-2 to TRBJ2-3, with 8 bases identical to TRBD2. Germline CDR1 and CDR2: SGHAT and FQNNGV. V lost 5 bases and J lost 2; bases outside the gene matches: 9. This CDR3 has 16 residues. CDR3 in DNA: TGTGCCAGCAGCCGTTTCCATAGCGGGACCACAGATACGCAGTATTTT. Encoded protein: CASSRFHSGTTDTQYF.

The chain links TRBV5-4 to TRBJ2-1; the match to TRBD1 covers 9 bases. The CDR3 length is 15 residues. V lost 4 bases, J lost 4 bases, and 6 bases stayed unmatched. Per germline, CDR1 SGHNT and CDR2 YYREEE (reference sequence). CDR3 coding DNA: TGTGCCAGCAGCCTACGACAGGGGGTGTACAATGAGCAGTTCTTC. Protein: CASSLRQGVYNEQFF.

The sample holds one count of this clone. V usage is TRBV4-3 and J usage is TRBJ2-1; 10 positions agree with TRBD2. CDR1 LGHNA and CDR2 YSLEER come from the germline V gene. The CDR3 contains 17 residues. Trimming cost V 0 bases and J 7 bases; bases outside gene matches: 9. The CDR3 DNA reads TGCGCCAGCAGCCAAGATGGTGCAGCGGGGGGGTCAAATGAGCAGTTCTTC. Protein: CASSQDGAAGGSNEQFF.

The chain employs TRBV9 and TRBJ1-2, with D possibly being TRBD1 (6 bases). Trimming stripped 1 base from V and 2 bases from J, with 12 bases between. Germline V CDR1 and CDR2: SGDLS, YYNGEE. The length of the CDR3 is 15 residues. This CDR3 reads CASSVTRGGNYGYTF. Written as DNA, the CDR3 is TGTGCCAGCAGCGTAACCAGGGGCGGCAACTATGGCTACACCTTC.

The chain joins TRBV7-6 to TRBJ2-2, with 7 bases matching TRBD1. V lost 2 bases, J lost 4 bases, and 4 bases stayed unmatched. The CDR3 extends over 15 amino acids. CDR1 is SGHVS and CDR2 is FNYEAQ in the germline V gene. The CDR3 DNA follows: TGTGCCAGCAGCTTAATGGGACAGACCACCGGGGAGCTGTTTTTT. Amino acids: CASSLMGQTTGELFF.

This rearrangement joins TRBV30 to TRBJ1-3, with TRBD1 matching 8 bases. This CDR3 comprises 17 residues. Germline V gives CDR1 GTSNPN, CDR2 SVGIG (reference sequence). V dropped 0 bases and J dropped 2; count of bases not matched to a gene: 9. As DNA, the CDR3 is TGTGCCTGGAGTGTATTCGGACAGGGTATCACTGGAAACACCATATATTTT. This codes for CAWSVFGQGITGNTIYF.

The chain combines TRBV9 with TRBJ2-1, with 12 bases lining up with TRBD2. V shed 0 bases, J shed 2 bases, and the junction held 3 bases outside the gene matches. From germline, CDR1 is SGDLS and CDR2 YYNGEE. The CDR3 has 17 amino acids. This CDR3 is CASSVALAGGAYNEQFF. The CDR3, as DNA: TGTGCCAGCAGCGTAGCTCTAGCGGGAGGGGCCTACAATGAGCAGTTCTTC.

The rearrangement links TRBV27 to TRBJ2-3; D possibly corresponds to TRBD2 (7 bases). The CDR3 length is 14 residues. Looked up from germline, CDR1 is MNHEY and CDR2 is SMNVEV (reference sequence). Trimming removed 5 bases from V and 6 bases from J, with 15 bases in between. CDR3 nucleotide sequence: TGTGCCAGCAGTGGGGGGGGCAGAAGGGATACGCAGTATTTT. Its translation: CASSGGGRRDTQYF.

This clone has a single count. The chain recombines TRBV29-1 with TRBJ1-1; no clear D. The length of the CDR3 is 12 residues. V dropped 4 bases and J dropped 0 bases, with 6 bases sitting between them. Germline assignment: CDR1 SQVTM and CDR2 ANQGSEA. In DNA, the CDR3 is TGCAGCGTTGGACTGGTGAACACTGAAGCTTTCTTT. Residues: CSVGLVNTEAFF.

The chain employs TRBV19 and TRBJ2-2, with 12 bases identical to TRBD2. This CDR3 is 15 amino acids long. Germline CDR1 and CDR2: LNHDA and SQIVND (reference sequence). Trimming removed 6 bases from V and 6 bases from J; junction bases left unmatched: 5. The CDR3 sequence: CASSGTSGGSGELFF. The CDR3 nucleotides are TGTGCCAGTAGCGGCACTAGCGGGGGGTCCGGGGAGCTGTTTTTT.

V and J are TRBV28 and TRBJ1-2; TRBD1 matches 7 bases. The CDR3 length is 14 residues. Germline values: CDR1 MDHEN, CDR2 SYDVKM. V trimming: 5 bases; J trimming: 0 bases; junction bases outside the gene matches: 3. The CDR3 here is CASSPGQTNYGYTF. In nucleotides, the CDR3 is TGTGCCAGCAGTCCGGGACAGACTAACTATGGCTACACCTTC.